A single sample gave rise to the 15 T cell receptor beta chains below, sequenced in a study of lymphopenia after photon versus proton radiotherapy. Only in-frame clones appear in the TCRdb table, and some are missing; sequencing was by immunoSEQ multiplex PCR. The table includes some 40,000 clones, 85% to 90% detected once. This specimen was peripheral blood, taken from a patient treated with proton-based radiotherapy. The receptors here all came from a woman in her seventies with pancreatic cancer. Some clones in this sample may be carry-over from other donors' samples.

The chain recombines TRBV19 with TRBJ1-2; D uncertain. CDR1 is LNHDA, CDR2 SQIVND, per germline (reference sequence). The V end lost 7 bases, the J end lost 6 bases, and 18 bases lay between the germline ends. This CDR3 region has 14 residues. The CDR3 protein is CASTAYRKVDGYTF. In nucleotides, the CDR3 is TGTGCCAGTACCGCCTATCGAAAGGTGGATGGCTACACCTTC. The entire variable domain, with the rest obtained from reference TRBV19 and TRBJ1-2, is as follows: DGGITQSPKYLFRKEGQNVTLSCEQNLNHDAMYWYRQDPGQGLRLIYYSQIVNDFQKGDIAEGYSVSREKKESFPLTVTSAQKNPTAFYLCASTAYRKVDGYTFGSGTRLTVV.

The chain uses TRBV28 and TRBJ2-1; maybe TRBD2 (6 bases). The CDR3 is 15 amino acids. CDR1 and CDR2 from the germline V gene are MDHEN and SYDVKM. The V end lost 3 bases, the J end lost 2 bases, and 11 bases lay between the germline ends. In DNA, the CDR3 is TGTGCCAGCAGTTTGGGGCTAGCGACCTACAATGAGCAGTTCTTC. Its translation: CASSLGLATYNEQFF.

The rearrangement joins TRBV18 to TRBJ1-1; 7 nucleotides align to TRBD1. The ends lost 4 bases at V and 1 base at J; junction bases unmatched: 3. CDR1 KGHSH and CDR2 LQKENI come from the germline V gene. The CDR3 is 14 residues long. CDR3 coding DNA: TGTGCCAGCTCACAGGGGGCGGGGAACACTGAAGCTTTCTTT. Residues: CASSQGAGNTEAFF.

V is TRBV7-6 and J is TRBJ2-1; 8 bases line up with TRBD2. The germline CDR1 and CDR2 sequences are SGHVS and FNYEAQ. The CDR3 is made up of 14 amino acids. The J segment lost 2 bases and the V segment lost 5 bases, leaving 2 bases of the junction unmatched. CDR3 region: CASSPGGPYNEQFF. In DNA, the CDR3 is TGTGCCAGCAGCCCGGGAGGGCCCTACAATGAGCAGTTCTTC.

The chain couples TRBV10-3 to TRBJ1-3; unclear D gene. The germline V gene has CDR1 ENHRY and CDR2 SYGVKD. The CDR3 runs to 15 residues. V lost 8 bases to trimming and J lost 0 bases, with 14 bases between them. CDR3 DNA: TGTGCCATCTGGGATGGGGTAGACTCTGGAAACACCATATATTTT. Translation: CAIWDGVDSGNTIYF.

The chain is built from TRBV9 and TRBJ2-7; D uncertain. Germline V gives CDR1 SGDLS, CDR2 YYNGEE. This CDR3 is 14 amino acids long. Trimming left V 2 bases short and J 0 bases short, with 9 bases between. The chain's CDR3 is CASSVGSTSYEQYF. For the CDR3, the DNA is TGTGCCAGCAGCGTCGGCAGCACCTCCTACGAGCAGTACTTC. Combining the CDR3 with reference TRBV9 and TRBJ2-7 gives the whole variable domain DSGVTQTPKHLITATGQRVTLRCSPRSGDLSVYWYQQSLDQGLQFLIQYYNGEERAKGNILERFSAQQFPDLHSELNLSSLELGDSALYFCASSVGSTSYEQYFGPGTRLTVT.

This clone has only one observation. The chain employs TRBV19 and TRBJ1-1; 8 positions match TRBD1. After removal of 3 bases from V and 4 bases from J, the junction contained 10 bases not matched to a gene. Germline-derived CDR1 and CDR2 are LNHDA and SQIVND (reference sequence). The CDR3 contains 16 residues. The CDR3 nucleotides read TGTGCCAGTAGTATCATTGGGACAGGCGGGAGCACTGAAGCTTTCTTT. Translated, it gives CASSIIGTGGSTEAFF.

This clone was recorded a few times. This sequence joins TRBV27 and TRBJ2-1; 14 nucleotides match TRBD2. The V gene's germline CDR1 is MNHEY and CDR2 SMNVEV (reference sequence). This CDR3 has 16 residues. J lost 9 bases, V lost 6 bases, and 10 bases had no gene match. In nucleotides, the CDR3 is TGTGCCAGCAGCCTGACGGGACTAGCGGGAGATGCTGAGCAGTTCTTC. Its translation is CASSLTGLAGDAEQFF.

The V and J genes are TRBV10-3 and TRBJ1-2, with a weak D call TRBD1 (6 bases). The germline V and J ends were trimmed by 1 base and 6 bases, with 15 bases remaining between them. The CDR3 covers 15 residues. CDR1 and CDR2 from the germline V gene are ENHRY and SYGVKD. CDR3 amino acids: CAISEWRGRIDGYTF. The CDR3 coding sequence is TGTGCCATCAGTGAGTGGAGGGGGAGGATCGATGGCTACACCTTC.

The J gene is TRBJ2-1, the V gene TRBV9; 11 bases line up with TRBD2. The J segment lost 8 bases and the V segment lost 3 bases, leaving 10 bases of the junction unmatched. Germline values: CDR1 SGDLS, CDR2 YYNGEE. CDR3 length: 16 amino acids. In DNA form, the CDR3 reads TGTGCCAGCAGCGCCGCGACTAGCGGGGCAGGCTATGAGCAGTTCTTC. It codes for CASSAATSGAGYEQFF. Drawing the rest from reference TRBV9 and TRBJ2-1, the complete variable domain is DSGVTQTPKHLITATGQRVTLRCSPRSGDLSVYWYQQSLDQGLQFLIQYYNGEERAKGNILERFSAQQFPDLHSELNLSSLELGDSALYFCASSAATSGAGYEQFFGPGTRLTVL.

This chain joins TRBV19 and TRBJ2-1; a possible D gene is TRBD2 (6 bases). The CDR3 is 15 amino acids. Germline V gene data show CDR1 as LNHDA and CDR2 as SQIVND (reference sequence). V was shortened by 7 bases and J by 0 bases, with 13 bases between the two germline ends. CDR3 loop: CASIPSGRSYNEQFF. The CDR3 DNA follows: TGTGCCAGTATCCCAAGCGGGCGCTCCTACAATGAGCAGTTCTTC.

The chain's CDR3 is CSVSLASRYEQYF. CDR3 coding DNA: TGCAGCGTTTCATTGGCATCGAGGTACGAGCAGTACTTC. The J gene is TRBJ2-7, the V gene TRBV29-1; no clear D. CDR1 and CDR2 (germline): SQVTM, ANQGSEA. This CDR3 has 13 residues. Trimming shortened V by 5 bases and J by 4 bases, and 15 bases separated the two germline ends.

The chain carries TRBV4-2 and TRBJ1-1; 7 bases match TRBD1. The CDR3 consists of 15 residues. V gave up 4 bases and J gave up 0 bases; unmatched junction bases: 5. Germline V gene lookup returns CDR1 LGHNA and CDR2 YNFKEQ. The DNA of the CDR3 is TGTGCCAGCAGCCGGGACAGAGGGGTGAACACTGAAGCTTTCTTT. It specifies CASSRDRGVNTEAFF.

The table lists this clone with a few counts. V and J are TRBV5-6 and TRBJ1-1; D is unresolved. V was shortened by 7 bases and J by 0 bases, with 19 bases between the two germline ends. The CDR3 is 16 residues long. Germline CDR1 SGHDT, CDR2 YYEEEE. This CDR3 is CASGSRHPGMNTEAFF. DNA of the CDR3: TGTGCCAGCGGTAGTCGGCACCCCGGCATGAACACTGAAGCTTTCTTT.

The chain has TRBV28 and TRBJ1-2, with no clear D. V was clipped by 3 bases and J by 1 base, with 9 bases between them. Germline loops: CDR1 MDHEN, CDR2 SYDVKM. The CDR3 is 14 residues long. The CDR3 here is CASSFQNRNYGYTF. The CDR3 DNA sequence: TGTGCCAGCAGTTTCCAGAACCGTAACTATGGCTACACCTTC.